The clone carrying this T cell receptor (beta chain) was counted at least ten times. Additional DNA sequences in this sample encode the identical CDR3. Data came from immunoSEQ multiplex PCR; TCRdb stores just in-frame clones and leaves some out. The sample consists of more than 350,000 clones, about 90% of them appearing once. The data stem from a study of blood T cell repertoires in COVID-19. Study details: PBMCs, B-cell-depleted T cells, or T cells were the source of the cDNA or gDNA that made up the material.

Looked up from germline, CDR1 is WSHSY and CDR2 is SAAADI. V was clipped by 2 bases and J by 3 bases, with 8 bases between them. The CDR3 contains 14 residues. Enrolled during active infection, Seattle patients were then followed longitudinally. The sequenced material came from peripheral blood. The receptor's source is a woman in her twenties or thirties with COVID-19, enrolled during active disease. The chain joins TRBV10-2 to TRBJ1-5, with no clear D. For the CDR3, the DNA is TGCGCCAGCAGTGAGGGCCAGAACAATCAGCCCCAGCATTTT. This encodes CASSEGQNNQPQHF.